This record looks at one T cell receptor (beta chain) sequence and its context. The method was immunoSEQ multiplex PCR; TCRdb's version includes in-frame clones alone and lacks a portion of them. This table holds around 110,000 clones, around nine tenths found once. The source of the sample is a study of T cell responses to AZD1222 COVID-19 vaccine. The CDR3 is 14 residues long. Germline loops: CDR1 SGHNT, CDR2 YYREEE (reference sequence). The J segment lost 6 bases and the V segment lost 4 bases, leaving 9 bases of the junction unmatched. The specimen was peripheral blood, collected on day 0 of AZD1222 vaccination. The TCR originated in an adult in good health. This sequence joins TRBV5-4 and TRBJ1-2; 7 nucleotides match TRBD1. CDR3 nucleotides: TGTGCCAGCAGCCCCGCCCGAGGGGGCGATGGCTACACCTTC. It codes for CASSPARGGDGYTF. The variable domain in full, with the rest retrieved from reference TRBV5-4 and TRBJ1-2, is ETGVTQSPTHLIKTRGQQVTLRCSSQSGHNTVSWYQQALGQGPQFIFQYYREEENGRGNFPPRFSGLQFPNYSSELNVNALELDDSALYLCASSPARGGDGYTFGSGTRLTVV.